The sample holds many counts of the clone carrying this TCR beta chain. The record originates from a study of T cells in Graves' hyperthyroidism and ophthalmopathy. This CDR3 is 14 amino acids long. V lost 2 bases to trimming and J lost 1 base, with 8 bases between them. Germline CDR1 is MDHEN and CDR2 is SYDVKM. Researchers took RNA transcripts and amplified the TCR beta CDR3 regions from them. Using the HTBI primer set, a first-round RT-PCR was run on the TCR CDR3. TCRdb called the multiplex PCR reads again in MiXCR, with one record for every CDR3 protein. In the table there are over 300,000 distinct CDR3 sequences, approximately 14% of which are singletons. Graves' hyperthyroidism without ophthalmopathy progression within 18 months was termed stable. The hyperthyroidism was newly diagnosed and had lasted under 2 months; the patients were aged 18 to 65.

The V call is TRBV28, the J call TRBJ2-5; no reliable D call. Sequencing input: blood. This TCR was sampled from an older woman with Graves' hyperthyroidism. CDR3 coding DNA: TGTGCCAGCAGTTTAATGGCTACCCAAGAGACCCAGTACTTC. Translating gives CASSLMATQETQYF.